The TCR beta chain described here comes from a study of T cell responses to AZD1222 COVID-19 vaccine. With 0 bases removed from V and 0 bases from J, the gap between germline ends came to 14 bases. The CDR3 is made up of 17 amino acids. Germline values: CDR1 LNHNV, CDR2 YYDKDF (reference sequence). This clone was recorded only once. Its antigen is currently unknown. Overall study results and limits: Only a handful of AZD1222 recipients, roughly six in all, had baseline seropositivity.

Profiling relied on immunoSEQ multiplex PCR, and the TCRdb table lists in-frame clones only, not all of them. The data hold about 160,000 clones, with 80% to 95% observed a single time. The material was peripheral blood, obtained 28 days after the second AZD1222 dose. This receptor was identified in an adult who received the AZD1222 COVID-19 vaccine. The V and J genes are TRBV15 and TRBJ1-1, with a possible D match to TRBD1 (5 bases). CDR3 sequence reads: CATSRDPGTYLNTEAFF. The CDR3 nucleotides read TGTGCCACCAGCAGAGACCCCGGGACCTATTTGAACACTGAAGCTTTCTTT.